These 29 T cell receptor beta chains were sequenced from one sample in a study of shared clonotypes between healthy human individuals. The protocol was immunoSEQ multiplex PCR, while the TCRdb copy is restricted to in-frame clones and leaves out a portion. The repertoire has about 690,000 clones, about 92% of them found once; the top ten carry 34%. The sequenced sample was memory CD8+ T cells from PBMCs. Subset: CD45RO+ cells pooled with CCR7-negative TemRA cells. These receptors were collected from a young man in good health. Some clones in this sample may be carry-over from other donors' samples.

The chain's CDR3 is CASSLVSSSKEKFF. The DNA for the CDR3 is TGTGCCAGCAGCTTAGTTTCTAGTAGTAAGGAGAAGTTCTTC. This chain links TRBV7-9 with TRBJ2-1, with D uncertain. Germline CDR1 is SEHNR and CDR2 is FQNEAQ (reference sequence). Trimming removed 1 base at V and 14 bases at J, with 18 bases between. The CDR3 runs 14 residues. Looking up the rest from reference TRBV7-9 and TRBJ2-1 gives the full variable domain: DTGVSQNPRHKITKRGQNVTFRCDPISEHNRLYWYRQTLGQGPEFLTYFQNEAQLEKSRLLSDRFSAERPKGSFSTLEIQRTEQGDSAMYLCASSLVSSSKEKFFGPGTRLTVL.

This chain links TRBV28 with TRBJ1-2; D gene ambiguous. CDR3 size: 15 residues. The germline V gene encodes CDR1 MDHEN and CDR2 SYDVKM. V dropped 0 bases and J dropped 4 bases, with 12 bases sitting between them. The CDR3 DNA reads as TGTGCCAGCAGTTTATGGGCCAGTCGAACCTATGGCTACACCTTC. Protein: CASSLWASRTYGYTF.

The chain couples TRBV7-9 to TRBJ1-1; D not certain. Trimming pared 3 bases from V and 1 base from J, leaving 6 bases between. Looked up from germline, CDR1 is SEHNR and CDR2 is FQNEAQ (reference sequence). The CDR3 has 13 residues. The CDR3, as DNA: TGTGCCAGCAGCTTTGTAACGAACACTGAAGCTTTCTTT. It codes for CASSFVTNTEAFF.

This chain uses TRBV27 with TRBJ2-2; 7 nucleotides agree with TRBD2. The CDR3 consists of 17 residues. CDR1 and CDR2 (germline): MNHEY, SMNVEV (reference sequence). J lost 4 bases, V lost 5 bases, and 13 bases had no gene match. The CDR3 nucleotides read TGTGCCAGCAGTCCCTCCCGGATGGTAGCGGGCACCGGGGAGCTGTTTTTT. Amino acids: CASSPSRMVAGTGELFF.

This clone was observed once. This rearrangement joins TRBV27 to TRBJ1-5, with D tentatively TRBD1 (5 bases). The V end was cut by 10 bases, the J end by 7 bases, with 11 bases between. The CDR3 has 11 amino acids. Germline CDR1 is MNHEY and CDR2 is SMNVEV (reference sequence). CDR3 coding DNA: TGTGCCACCGGTGGGGGGCAGCCCCAGCATTTT. The encoded protein is CATGGGQPQHF.

V and J are TRBV28 and TRBJ1-4; weak D call: TRBD1 (5 bases). The germline V gene has CDR1 MDHEN and CDR2 SYDVKM. Between the trimmed V and J ends, which lost 7 bases and 8 bases, there was a span of 29 bases. The CDR3 is 18 amino acids. The CDR3 region has the DNA TGTGCCAGCAAAACCTTCGGGGGTTGGGCGGAGACCCGAGAAAAACTGTTTTTT. Its translation: CASKTFGGWAETREKLFF.

This chain joins TRBV28 and TRBJ2-1; D might be TRBD1 (6 bases). The germline V gene has CDR1 MDHEN and CDR2 SYDVKM. The ends were cut back, 3 bases at V and 4 bases at J, with 13 bases in the middle. The CDR3 contains 15 residues. CDR3 protein: CASSFLQGSYNEQFF. DNA of the CDR3: TGTGCCAGCAGTTTCCTTCAGGGGTCATACAATGAGCAGTTCTTC.

This clone was observed once. The CDR3 sequence: CASSSLAGGFDNEQFF. The CDR3 DNA is TGTGCCAGTAGTTCCCTAGCGGGAGGGTTCGACAATGAGCAGTTCTTC. The V gene is TRBV19, the J gene TRBJ2-1, with 12 bases fitting TRBD2. V shed 5 bases and J 5 bases; nucleotides not matched to a gene: 7. This CDR3 region has 16 residues. Germline V gene sequence: CDR1 LNHDA, CDR2 SQIVND (reference sequence).

The genes are TRBV9 and TRBJ2-4, with a possible D match to TRBD2 (6 bases). This CDR3 contains 13 residues. V dropped 0 bases and J dropped 9 bases, with 10 bases sitting between them. Germline CDR1 is SGDLS and CDR2 is YYNGEE. Here the CDR3 DNA reads TGTGCCAGCAGCGTAGGCGGGGAAACCATTCAGTACTTC. It yields the protein CASSVGGETIQYF.

The chain couples TRBV7-9 to TRBJ2-5; D may be TRBD2 (5 bases). Trimming stripped 8 bases from V and 1 base from J, with 14 bases between. CDR1 and CDR2 from the germline V gene are SEHNR and FQNEAQ (reference sequence). The CDR3 sequence is 14 residues long. The CDR3 coding sequence is TGTGCCAGCTTTAGTGTGGCGGGCCAAGAGACCCAGTACTTC. It specifies CASFSVAGQETQYF.

As concerns this clone: One junction end does not reproduce the germline sequence, and a read error may be involved. The J gene is TRBJ2-1, the V gene TRBV9; TRBD2 agrees at 12 bases. Germline CDR1 is SGDLS and CDR2 is YYNGEE. The CDR3 spans 17 residues. The CDR3 nucleotides are TGTGCCAGCAGCGTCGCTACTCTAGCGGGAGGGGAAAATGAGCAATTCTTC. Translated: CASSVATLAGGENEQFF.

V and J are TRBV20-1 and TRBJ2-1; tentative D call: TRBD2 (6 bases). The CDR3 is made up of 11 amino acids. The V and J ends lost 2 bases and 8 bases respectively, with 7 bases between them. In germline, CDR1 is DFQATT, CDR2 SNEGSKA (reference sequence). The CDR3 protein is CSARSSDEQFF. CDR3 coding DNA: TGCAGTGCTAGATCTAGCGATGAGCAGTTCTTC.

The CDR3 region has the DNA TGTGCCAGCAGTTACGGTAGCGGGACCTACAATGAGCAGTTCTTC. Protein: CASSYGSGTYNEQFF. The chain employs TRBV6-5 and TRBJ2-1, with 8 nucleotides matching TRBD2. CDR1 and CDR2 from the germline V gene are MNHEY and SVGAGI. The CDR3 is 15 residues long. V shed 2 bases and J 2 bases; nucleotides not matched to a gene: 2.

The genes are TRBV27 and TRBJ2-1; D possibly uses TRBD1 or TRBD2 (5 bases each). Germline V gene lookup returns CDR1 MNHEY and CDR2 SMNVEV (reference sequence). V was shortened by 0 bases and J by 0 bases, with 9 bases between the two germline ends. The CDR3 is made up of 16 amino acids. This chain's CDR3 is CASSLSGAHSYNEQFF. The CDR3 nucleotides are TGTGCCAGCAGTTTATCCGGGGCCCACTCCTACAATGAGCAGTTCTTC.

V gene TRBV5-1 combines with J gene TRBJ2-7, with D perhaps being TRBD1 or TRBD2 (5 bases each). V lost 0 bases to trimming and J lost 0 bases, with 13 bases between them. Germline V lookup: CDR1 SGHRS, CDR2 YFSETQ. The CDR3 extends over 16 amino acids. As DNA, the CDR3 is TGCGCCAGCAGCTTGGATGGGGGACCGAGCTCCTACGAGCAGTACTTC. It yields the protein CASSLDGGPSSYEQYF.

The V and J genes are TRBV2 and TRBJ2-3; 7 bases fit TRBD2. The CDR3 runs 16 residues. CDR1 and CDR2 (germline): SNHLY, FYNNEI. Germline trimming cut 1 base from V and 5 bases from J; bases unmatched to any gene: 9. The CDR3 region is CASSEEGLAALDTQYF. The CDR3 DNA follows: TGTGCCAGCAGTGAAGAGGGCCTAGCGGCCCTAGATACGCAGTATTTT. The variable domain in full, completed from reference TRBV2 and TRBJ2-3, reads EPEVTQTPSHQVTQMGQEVILRCVPISNHLYFYWYRQILGQKVEFLVSFYNNEISEKSEIFDDQFSVERPDGSNFTLKIRSTKLEDSAMYFCASSEEGLAALDTQYFGPGTRLTVL.

This clone was seen once. The chain is built from TRBV27 and TRBJ2-1; 10 nucleotides line up with TRBD2. The CDR3 covers 16 residues. The trim removed 1 base at V and 10 bases at J, leaving 10 bases unmatched. The germline gives CDR1 MNHEY, CDR2 SMNVEV (reference sequence). This CDR3 is CASSLFSSGSRNEQFF. CDR3 in DNA: TGTGCCAGCAGTTTATTTTCTAGCGGGAGTAGGAACGAGCAGTTCTTC.

The rearrangement links TRBV6-5 to TRBJ2-1; D is ambiguous. CDR1 is MNHEY, CDR2 SVGAGI, per germline. This CDR3 contains 14 residues. With 6 bases removed from V and 7 bases from J, the gap between germline ends came to 16 bases. CDR3 DNA: TGTGCCAGCAGACTCGGTCCGACCGGGAATGAGCAGTTCTTC. Translation: CASRLGPTGNEQFF.

The chain is built from TRBV4-1 and TRBJ2-7; TRBD1 might be the D (8 bases). Trimming removed 4 bases from V and 5 bases from J, with 18 bases in between. Germline V gives CDR1 MGHRA, CDR2 YSYEKL. The CDR3 runs to 15 residues. This CDR3 reads CASSPNRGGQDEQYF. DNA for the CDR3: TGCGCCAGCAGCCCAAACCGCGGGGGACAGGACGAGCAGTACTTC.

This chain joins TRBV13 and TRBJ2-3, with D uncertain. The CDR3 loop spans 11 amino acids. Germline values: CDR1 PRHDT, CDR2 FYEKMQ (reference sequence). Trimming shortened V by 6 bases and J by 3 bases, and 4 bases separated the two germline ends. This CDR3 reads CASSSTDTQYF. CDR3 nucleotides: TGTGCCAGCAGTTCAACAGATACGCAGTATTTT.

The chain recombines TRBV27 with TRBJ2-3; either TRBD1 or TRBD2 may fit D (5 bases each). The CDR3 consists of 15 residues. Germline CDR1 MNHEY, CDR2 SMNVEV (reference sequence). Trimming took off 3 bases at V and 0 bases at J, with 10 bases between the two ends. CDR3 nucleotides: TGTGCCAGCAGTTTTGGGACGTTAAGCACAGATACGCAGTATTTT. The encoded protein is CASSFGTLSTDTQYF.

The genes are TRBV28 and TRBJ1-3; weak D call: TRBD1 (6 bases). Trimming cost V 5 bases and J 8 bases, with 22 bases left between them. This CDR3 region has 16 residues. Germline-derived CDR1 and CDR2 are MDHEN and SYDVKM. The chain's CDR3 is CASSPPGRTAGDTIYF. The CDR3, as DNA: TGTGCCAGCAGTCCCCCAGGTCGGACAGCAGGAGACACCATATATTTT.

The J gene is TRBJ1-3, the V gene TRBV6-5; D perhaps matches TRBD1 (5 bases). The germline V gene encodes CDR1 MNHEY and CDR2 SVGAGI. Trimming shortened V by 2 bases and J by 4 bases, and 15 bases separated the two germline ends. The CDR3 totals 16 residues. The CDR3 reads CASSYTRDVQGNTIYF. CDR3 in DNA: TGTGCCAGCAGTTACACACGGGACGTTCAAGGAAACACCATATATTTT.

This chain connects TRBV14 to TRBJ1-2, with D perhaps matching TRBD1 (5 bases). CDR3 length equals 13 residues. V lost 1 base and J lost 7, with 10 bases in between. Germline V gene lookup returns CDR1 SGHDN and CDR2 FVKESK. DNA of the CDR3: TGTGCCAGCAGCCAAGGGGGGGTATCTGGCTACACCTTC. Translation: CASSQGGVSGYTF.

The chain employs TRBV5-1 and TRBJ2-3; 10 nucleotides match TRBD2. Germline V lookup: CDR1 SGHRS, CDR2 YFSETQ. This CDR3 has 16 residues. With V trimmed by 9 bases and J by 1 base, 11 bases remained unmatched. The CDR3 spells CAKSGRAGDRTDTQYF. CDR3 nucleotide sequence: TGCGCCAAGAGCGGGAGGGCCGGGGACCGCACAGATACGCAGTATTTT.

A single count supports this clone. The chain recombines TRBV10-1 with TRBJ2-7; TRBD1 matches 7 bases. Germline V gene data show CDR1 as WNHNN and CDR2 as SYGVQD (reference sequence). Trimming at V came to 3 bases and at J to 0 bases, leaving 5 bases not matched to a gene. This CDR3 is 15 amino acids long. For the CDR3, the DNA is TGCGCCAGCAGTGAACAAAGGACAGGCTCCTACGAGCAGTACTTC. Its protein product is CASSEQRTGSYEQYF.

V gene TRBV11-2 combines with J gene TRBJ1-4; 8 bases align to TRBD1. This CDR3 has 17 residues. V lost 1 base and J lost 8; bases outside the gene matches: 12. The germline V gene encodes CDR1 SGHAT and CDR2 FQNNGV. CDR3 region: CASSLGGAGQGLEKLFF. CDR3 bases: TGTGCCAGCAGCTTAGGGGGGGCTGGACAGGGCTTGGAAAAACTGTTTTTT.

This chain joins TRBV7-2 and TRBJ2-2, with a tentative D call TRBD2 (5 bases). V lost 2 bases and J lost 5, with 9 bases in between. This CDR3 is 14 amino acids long. The germline V gene has CDR1 SGHTA and CDR2 FQGNSA. The CDR3 sequence is CASSLQLVTGELFF. CDR3 DNA sequence: TGTGCCAGCAGCTTACAACTAGTTACCGGGGAGCTGTTTTTT.

V and J are TRBV6-4 and TRBJ1-1; a weak D match, TRBD1 (5 bases). CDR1 MRHNA and CDR2 SNTAGT come from the germline V gene. The germline V and J ends were trimmed by 7 bases and 4 bases, with 13 bases remaining between them. CDR3 length: 13 residues. The CDR3 sequence: CASISRDGTEAFF. Here the CDR3 DNA reads TGTGCCAGCATTAGCAGGGATGGCACTGAAGCTTTCTTT.